What follows are 21 T cell receptor beta chains derived from one specimen sequenced in a study of blood T cell repertoires in COVID-19. Repertoires were generated with immunoSEQ multiplex PCR, while TCRdb's copy carries only in-frame clones and drops some. The table lists 360,000 or so clones, roughly nine tenths of them singletons, with around 3.9% in the top ten. Sequences were obtained from peripheral blood. These TCRs come from a woman in her sixties with COVID-19, enrolled during active disease.

In the case of this clone: Within the sample, other DNA sequences also encode this same CDR3. V gene TRBV7-9 combines with J gene TRBJ1-1, with 9 positions matching TRBD1. The CDR3 runs 14 residues. V dropped 3 bases and J dropped 3; count of bases not matched to a gene: 2. Germline V gene lookup returns CDR1 SEHNR and CDR2 FQNEAQ (reference sequence). The CDR3 loop is CASSLGQGYTEAFF. The CDR3 region has the DNA TGTGCCAGCAGCTTGGGACAGGGTTACACTGAAGCTTTCTTT.

CDR3 nucleotides: TGTGCCATCAGTGAGTGGGGGGGGTACGAGCAGTACTTC. Its protein is CAISEWGGYEQYF. The chain has TRBV10-3 and TRBJ2-7, with 7 bases fitting TRBD2. The germline V gene has CDR1 ENHRY and CDR2 SYGVKD. With V trimmed by 1 base and J by 4 bases, 1 base remained unmatched. The CDR3 runs 13 residues.

The chain combines TRBV5-8 with TRBJ1-1; TRBD1 is a possible D gene (6 bases). The CDR3 contains 15 residues. Germline lookup yields CDR1 SGHTS and CDR2 YDEGEE. V was shortened by 6 bases and J by 0 bases, with 15 bases between the two germline ends. CDR3 residues: CASNKPDSLNTEAFF. Written as DNA, the CDR3 is TGTGCCAGCAACAAACCGGACAGTTTGAACACTGAAGCTTTCTTT.

This chain connects TRBV3-1 (or the pseudogene TRBV3-2) to TRBJ1-4; TRBD1 might be the D (6 bases). CDR3 length: 16 residues. The germline V gene has CDR1 LGHDT and CDR2 YNNKEL (reference sequence). V lost 4 bases, J lost 8 bases, and 20 bases lay in between. In DNA form, the CDR3 reads TGTGCCAGCAGCCTCGCCGGGAGGGGGACGGACGAAAAACTGTTTTTT. The encoded protein is CASSLAGRGTDEKLFF.

This chain connects TRBV7-9 to TRBJ1-2, with a tentative D call TRBD1 (5 bases). CDR1 is SEHNR, CDR2 FQNEAQ, per germline (reference sequence). The CDR3 has 16 amino acids. Trimming shortened V by 0 bases and J by 6 bases, and 17 bases separated the two germline ends. The CDR3 here is CASSLASGQGGDGYTF. Written as DNA, the CDR3 is TGTGCCAGCAGCTTAGCGTCTGGGCAGGGAGGTGATGGCTACACCTTC.

The genes are TRBV7-2 and TRBJ2-7; 9 nucleotides agree with TRBD1. There are 15 residues in the CDR3. Germline V lookup: CDR1 SGHTA, CDR2 FQGNSA. Trimming took 5 bases from V and 6 from J; bases not matched to a gene: 11. The DNA for the CDR3 is TGTGCCAGCAGCAGAGCCGGGACAGGGTATGGCGAGCAGTACTTC. Amino acids: CASSRAGTGYGEQYF.

The chain employs TRBV18 and TRBJ2-7; D is uncertain. This CDR3 has 12 residues. The V gene's germline CDR1 is KGHSH and CDR2 LQKENI. V was trimmed by 2 bases and J by 3 bases, leaving 5 bases between them. DNA of the CDR3: TGTGCCAGCTCACCAGAGGTCTACGAGCAGTACTTC. Translating gives CASSPEVYEQYF.

The V and J genes are TRBV7-6 and TRBJ1-2, with 10 bases aligning to TRBD1. The trim removed 4 bases at V and 8 bases at J, leaving 10 bases unmatched. The CDR3 is 15 residues long. Germline V gene data show CDR1 as SGHVS and CDR2 as FNYEAQ. CDR3 residues: CASSSRDRGWGGYTF. Written as DNA, the CDR3 is TGTGCCAGCAGCTCTAGGGACAGGGGATGGGGAGGCTACACCTTC.

The chain links TRBV6-6 to TRBJ2-2, with a tentative D call TRBD1 (5 bases). Trimming removed 2 bases at V and 5 bases at J, with 12 bases between. Germline V CDR1 and CDR2: MNHNY, SVGAGI (reference sequence). This CDR3 region has 15 residues. CDR3 loop: CASSYSQGKTGELFF. Written as DNA, the CDR3 is TGTGCCAGCAGTTACAGCCAGGGAAAAACCGGGGAGCTGTTTTTT.

This rearrangement joins TRBV7-8 to TRBJ1-5; 8 bases are shared with TRBD1. CDR1 SGHVS and CDR2 FQNEAQ come from the germline V gene. The CDR3 totals 17 residues. Unmatched junction bases numbered 9, after V lost 2 bases and J lost 3 bases. The CDR3 DNA reads TGTGCCAGCAGCTTAACCAGGACAGGGCGGAACAATCAGCCCCAGCATTTT. Its protein is CASSLTRTGRNNQPQHF.

The gene calls are TRBV7-3 and TRBJ1-2; 8 bases agree with TRBD1. Germline V gives CDR1 SGHTA, CDR2 FQGTGA. The CDR3 is 16 amino acids. J lost 8 bases, V lost 1 base, and 12 bases had no gene match. The DNA for the CDR3 is TGTGCCAGCAGCTTAAATGGGGGTGGACAGGGCAGCGGCTACACCTTC. Amino acid sequence: CASSLNGGGQGSGYTF.

The rearrangement uses TRBV24-1 and TRBJ2-1; TRBD1 aligns across 12 bases. This CDR3 region has 13 residues. Trimming took 9 bases from V and 8 from J; bases not matched to a gene: 4. Germline-derived CDR1 and CDR2 are KGHDR and SFDVKD. Here the CDR3 DNA reads TGTGCCACCCGGGACAGGGGGCGAGATGAGCAGTTCTTC. The encoded protein is CATRDRGRDEQFF.

The CDR3 sequence: CASSPPRGQGGSVGYTF. DNA of the CDR3: TGTGCCAGCAGCCCCCCCCGGGGACAGGGCGGCTCGGTTGGCTACACCTTC. J is TRBJ1-2 and V is TRBV4-2, with TRBD1 matching over 9 bases. The ends lost 4 bases at V and 7 bases at J; junction bases unmatched: 16. This CDR3 has 17 amino acids. Germline assignment: CDR1 LGHNA and CDR2 YNFKEQ.

The V call is TRBV20-1, the J call TRBJ2-2, with a tentative D call TRBD1 (5 bases). Trimming took 6 bases from V and 5 from J, leaving 7 bases between them. The germline V gene encodes CDR1 DFQATT and CDR2 SNEGSKA (reference sequence). The CDR3 runs to 11 residues. The CDR3 protein is CSADRTGELFF. In DNA, the CDR3 is TGCAGTGCAGACAGAACCGGGGAGCTGTTTTTT.

The chain recombines TRBV14 with TRBJ1-5, with 7 bases identical to TRBD1. Germline V lookup: CDR1 SGHDN, CDR2 FVKESK. V trimming: 2 bases; J trimming: 7 bases; junction bases outside the gene matches: 14. The CDR3 loop spans 17 amino acids. The CDR3 reads CASSQKNPTGVGQPQHF. For the CDR3, the DNA is TGTGCCAGCAGCCAAAAAAATCCTACAGGGGTCGGGCAGCCCCAGCATTTT.

The chain has TRBV9 and TRBJ1-1, with D uncertain. The CDR3 consists of 16 residues. In germline, CDR1 is SGDLS, CDR2 YYNGEE. Trimming left V 3 bases short and J 3 bases short, with 18 bases between. The CDR3 sequence is CASSAYSSSWDTEAFF. The CDR3 region has the DNA TGTGCCAGCAGCGCCTACAGTTCCTCCTGGGACACTGAAGCTTTCTTT.

This CDR3 is CASSLAGDLVEQYF. CDR3 DNA sequence: TGTGCCAGCAGCTTAGCGGGGGACTTGGTGGAGCAGTACTTC. The chain uses TRBV7-2 and TRBJ2-7; perhaps TRBD2 as D (6 bases). The V and J ends lost 0 bases and 7 bases respectively, with 13 bases between them. Germline CDR1 is SGHTA and CDR2 is FQGNSA. This CDR3 is 14 amino acids long.

This clone is a singleton in its sample. This chain links TRBV6-2 or TRBV6-3 with TRBJ1-6; maybe TRBD1 (5 bases). V was trimmed by 4 bases and J by 11 bases, leaving 21 bases between them. This CDR3 comprises 16 residues. The germline gives CDR1 MNHEY, CDR2 SVGEGT. In nucleotides, the CDR3 is TGTGCCAGCAGTTTCGGGTTCTTGGGCAGGGATCCACCCCTCCACTTT. The encoded protein is CASSFGFLGRDPPLHF.

J is TRBJ1-2 and V is TRBV19, with 7 bases aligning to TRBD1. With 4 bases clipped from V and 4 bases from J, the junction kept 6 bases outside the gene matches. CDR3 size: 14 residues. Germline V gene lookup returns CDR1 LNHDA and CDR2 SQIVND (reference sequence). CDR3 in amino acids: CASSRQGKAYGYTF. CDR3 coding DNA: TGTGCCAGTAGTAGACAGGGTAAAGCCTATGGCTACACCTTC.

The V call is TRBV28, the J call TRBJ2-6; tentatively, D is TRBD1 (6 bases). Germline CDR1 MDHEN, CDR2 SYDVKM. This CDR3 has 15 residues. V dropped 9 bases and J dropped 2 bases, with 14 bases sitting between them. The CDR3 is CASAVQGPGANVLTF. The CDR3 DNA sequence: TGTGCCAGTGCCGTACAGGGTCCTGGGGCCAACGTCCTGACTTTC.

J is TRBJ1-1 and V is TRBV5-1, with a possible D match to TRBD1 (5 bases). Trimming left V 4 bases short and J 3 bases short, with 16 bases between. This CDR3 is built from 15 residues. Germline V gene sequence: CDR1 SGHRS, CDR2 YFSETQ. CDR3: CASSAGSGGDTEAFF. The CDR3 nucleotides are TGCGCCAGCAGCGCGGGATCCGGGGGGGACACTGAAGCTTTCTTT.